Sequencing of this TCR beta chain was carried out in a study of CD8 T cells in Susac syndrome. This clonotype appeared a single time. Per germline, CDR1 GTSNPN and CDR2 SVGIG (reference sequence). The CDR3 runs to 18 residues. V gave up 3 bases and J gave up 7 bases, with 27 bases separating them. When the RNA was reverse transcribed, random hexamers were used with an input of about 0.45 to 1 ug. TCRdb re-called the immunoSEQ multiplex PCR reads through MiXCR, storing one row per CDR3 protein. The repertoire holds about 150,000 distinct CDR3 sequences, with 85% to 95% as singletons. Sequenced sample: CD4+ T cells from PBMCs. The genes are TRBV30 and TRBJ2-2; the D gene is possibly TRBD2 (6 bases). The TCR sequence derives from a human donor with multiple sclerosis. The CDR3 reads CAWRGGKTAASAIGELFF. CDR3 sequence (DNA): TGTGCCTGGAGAGGTGGGAAAACTGCCGCTAGCGCGATCGGGGAGCTGTTTTTT.